These 21 T cell receptor beta chains were sequenced from one sample in a study of blood T cells in healthy people across ages. A J-beta primer mix and a sample-barcoded 5' primer were used in a second PCR of roughly 7 to 12 cycles. Using its own MiXCR run on the 5' RACE reads, TCRdb lists one record per CDR3 protein. The sample has fewer than 900,000 distinct CDR3 sequences; roughly 49% are singletons. The specimen sequenced was blood. The receptors originated from a woman aged 60-75 years in good health.

The chain carries TRBV5-6 and TRBJ2-5; D not certain. V lost 2 bases and J lost 11, with 25 bases in between. This CDR3 has 16 amino acids. The germline V gene has CDR1 SGHDT and CDR2 YYEEEE. The CDR3 DNA reads as TGTGCCAGCAGCTTCCCAGGTACAAAATCCTACAATGAGCAGTACTTC. It encodes CASSFPGTKSYNEQYF.

The genes are TRBV7-2 and TRBJ2-5; D gene unclear. Trimming shortened V by 2 bases and J by 2 bases, and 15 bases separated the two germline ends. The CDR3 runs 16 residues. Germline CDR1 reads SGHTA; CDR2 reads FQGNSA. CDR3 sequence (DNA): TGTGCCAGCAGCTTATCCCTAAGTGAGAGGCAAGAGACCCAGTACTTC. It translates to CASSLSLSERQETQYF.

This clonotype occurred a few times. The CDR3 sequence is CSVEYGGLAGVADTQYF. In DNA, the CDR3 is TGCAGCGTTGAGTATGGGGGACTAGCGGGAGTTGCAGATACGCAGTATTTT. The chain employs TRBV29-1 and TRBJ2-3, with TRBD2 identical over 14 bases. The CDR3 spans 17 residues. Germline trimming cut 3 bases from V and 4 bases from J; bases unmatched to any gene: 9. CDR1 and CDR2 (germline): SQVTM, ANQGSEA.

This clonotype was seen more than once but under ten times. The rearrangement uses TRBV7-2 and TRBJ1-2; D is unclear. The CDR3 is 13 residues long. Germline V CDR1 and CDR2: SGHTA, FQGNSA. V gave up 5 bases and J gave up 3 bases, with 10 bases separating them. The CDR3 DNA reads as TGTGCCAGCAGCCCAAGTGCACACTATGGCTACACCTTC. Protein: CASSPSAHYGYTF.

The V and J genes are TRBV2 and TRBJ2-3; D remains ambiguous. V lost 7 bases, J lost 0 bases, and 11 bases lay in between. The CDR3 is made up of 14 amino acids. Germline loops: CDR1 SNHLY, CDR2 FYNNEI. CDR3 in DNA: TGTGCCAGCACTGGGCGGTCTAGCACAGATACGCAGTATTTT. Translated: CASTGRSSTDTQYF.

At least ten counts were recorded for this clonotype. This sequence joins TRBV20-1 and TRBJ2-1; D is undetermined. Germline CDR1 reads DFQATT; CDR2 reads SNEGSKA (reference sequence). The CDR3 sequence is 13 residues long. The DNA of the CDR3 is TGCAGCGCAAGCCGGAGCTCCTACAATGAGCAGTTCTTC. This codes for CSASRSSYNEQFF.

This clonotype appeared a single time. The rearrangement uses TRBV27 and TRBJ2-1; 11 nucleotides align to TRBD2. This CDR3 is built from 15 residues. After removal of 6 bases from V and 5 bases from J, the junction contained 6 bases not matched to a gene. Germline-derived CDR1 and CDR2 are MNHEY and SMNVEV (reference sequence). The CDR3 region has the DNA TGTGCCAGCAGCCGGCCGGGACTAGCGGACAATGAGCAGTTCTTC. Translating gives CASSRPGLADNEQFF.

This clonotype was counted only a few times. V is TRBV24-1 and J is TRBJ2-7; D is unclear. V dropped 2 bases and J dropped 8 bases, with 12 bases sitting between them. The germline CDR1 and CDR2 sequences are KGHDR and SFDVKD. This CDR3 region has 13 residues. CDR3 in amino acids: CATSDSGRQKQYF. The CDR3 DNA is TGTGCCACCAGTGATTCCGGGCGGCAGAAGCAGTACTTC.

The V and J genes are TRBV20-1 and TRBJ2-7; the D gene is possibly TRBD2 (5 bases). The CDR3 is 13 residues long. With 1 base removed from V and 6 bases from J, the gap between germline ends came to 13 bases. Germline CDR1 DFQATT, CDR2 SNEGSKA (reference sequence). The CDR3 nucleotides are TGCAGTGCTAGAGTTGGAAAACTAGTCGAGCAGTACTTC. Translated: CSARVGKLVEQYF.

V is TRBV11-3 and J is TRBJ2-1; the match to TRBD2 covers 13 bases. Trimming at V came to 4 bases and at J to 8 bases, leaving 5 bases not matched to a gene. The CDR3 has 15 amino acids. The germline V gene has CDR1 SGHNT and CDR2 YENEEA. Here the CDR3 DNA reads TGTGCCAGCAGCTCTGGGACTAGCGGGAACCATGAGCAGTTCTTC. Translated: CASSSGTSGNHEQFF.

This chain links TRBV7-3 with TRBJ2-2; D ambiguous. V lost 3 bases and J lost 6, with 14 bases in between. Germline CDR1 SGHTA, CDR2 FQGTGA. CDR3 length equals 15 residues. The CDR3 loop is CASSLTPGLAGELFF. DNA for the CDR3: TGTGCCAGCAGCTTGACTCCCGGTTTAGCCGGGGAGCTGTTTTTT.

The rearrangement joins TRBV20-1 to TRBJ1-6; D is unresolved. The V gene lost 3 bases and the J gene lost 7 bases, with 13 bases spanning the gap. The CDR3 contains 14 residues. Germline V gives CDR1 DFQATT, CDR2 SNEGSKA (reference sequence). The CDR3 loop reads CSASFNPLNSPLHF. CDR3 DNA sequence: TGCAGTGCTAGTTTTAATCCCCTCAATTCACCCCTCCACTTT.

The chain recombines TRBV7-3 with TRBJ2-3; TRBD2 matches at 10 bases. This CDR3 has 17 amino acids. V gave up 6 bases and J gave up 3 bases; unmatched junction bases: 12. Germline values: CDR1 SGHTA, CDR2 FQGTGA. The CDR3 spells CASSQGPSGGTTDTQYF. DNA of the CDR3: TGTGCCAGCAGTCAGGGTCCTAGCGGGGGAACTACAGATACGCAGTATTTT.

The CDR3 DNA sequence: TGTGCCAGCAGCCACCGGGCCGAACCCTACAATGAGCAGTACTTC. It specifies CASSHRAEPYNEQYF. The V and J genes are TRBV7-9 and TRBJ2-7; D remains ambiguous. Germline values: CDR1 SEHNR, CDR2 FQNEAQ (reference sequence). The V end was cut by 5 bases, the J end by 7 bases, with 21 bases between. The CDR3 runs 15 residues.

This clonotype has a handful of counts. The chain combines TRBV7-9 with TRBJ1-1; D call uncertain. The CDR3 runs 15 residues. V lost 1 base, J lost 0 bases, and 9 bases lay in between. The germline V gene encodes CDR1 SEHNR and CDR2 FQNEAQ (reference sequence). The CDR3 bases are TGTGCCAGCAGCTTAGTCGGCGGATTGAACACTGAAGCTTTCTTT. It yields the protein CASSLVGGLNTEAFF.

This clonotype was counted between two and nine times. The rearrangement links TRBV29-1 to TRBJ2-1; TRBD2 aligns across 13 bases. The CDR3 totals 15 residues. The ends lost 4 bases at V and 7 bases at J; junction bases unmatched: 7. Per the germline V gene, CDR1 is SQVTM and CDR2 is ANQGSEA. The CDR3 sequence is CSVARRLAGGNEQFF. For the CDR3, the DNA is TGCAGCGTTGCCCGGCGACTAGCGGGAGGTAATGAGCAGTTCTTC.

This clonotype was recorded only once. A much bigger clone sits one base away, suggesting this may be a read error. The CDR3, as DNA: TGTGCCATCAGTGATGCGACTAGCGGGAAAGACGAGCAGTACTTC. Its translation: CAISDATSGKDEQYF. The chain uses TRBV10-3 and TRBJ2-7; 11 positions agree with TRBD2. CDR3 length equals 15 residues. V was pared by 3 bases and J by 5 bases, with 6 bases of the junction left unmatched. Germline V CDR1 and CDR2: ENHRY, SYGVKD.

The J gene is TRBJ2-1, the V gene TRBV28; weak D call: TRBD2 (6 bases). The V gene lost 2 bases and the J gene lost 0 bases, with 8 bases spanning the gap. Per the germline V gene, CDR1 is MDHEN and CDR2 is SYDVKM. The CDR3 is 15 amino acids. The CDR3 DNA follows: TGTGCCAGCAGTTTAGGAGGGGCCTCCTACAATGAGCAGTTCTTC. Translation gives CASSLGGASYNEQFF.

This clonotype was recorded at least ten times. The chain uses TRBV4-2 and TRBJ2-4, with 10 positions matching TRBD1. The CDR3 runs 17 residues. The germline CDR1 and CDR2 sequences are LGHNA and YNFKEQ. V was clipped by 5 bases and J by 1 base; unmatched bases: 8. CDR3 region: CASSEEPGQGAKNIQYF. DNA of the CDR3: TGTGCCAGCAGCGAGGAACCGGGACAGGGGGCCAAAAACATTCAGTACTTC.

This chain connects TRBV24-1 to TRBJ2-7, with D uncertain. The CDR3 has 11 residues. Per germline, CDR1 KGHDR and CDR2 SFDVKD. The V gene lost 0 bases and the J gene lost 7 bases, with 3 bases spanning the gap. The CDR3 region is CATSDLGEQYF. The CDR3 nucleotides are TGTGCCACCAGTGATTTGGGAGAGCAGTACTTC.

The chain uses TRBV12-3 or TRBV12-4 and TRBJ1-1; possible D gene TRBD1, 5 bases. V was shortened by 5 bases and J by 1 base, with 14 bases between the two germline ends. This CDR3 has 15 residues. The CDR3 protein is CASSGASGENTEAFF. CDR3 in DNA: TGTGCCAGCAGTGGGGCCTCTGGGGAGAACACTGAAGCTTTCTTT.